These 8 T cell receptor beta chains were all obtained from the same sample, sequenced in a study of T cell repertoires in cytomegalovirus infection. TCRdb redid the calling of the reads with MiXCR, one entry per CDR3 protein. The data contain under 850,000 distinct CDR3 sequences, around 30% of them singletons. No antigen is known for these receptors. The sample consisted of cultured PBMCs, taken from culture after CMV antigen stimulation. Receptors were obtained from a human donor in good health (CMV status not recorded). Some clones in this sample may be carry-over from other donors' samples.

J is TRBJ1-4 and V is TRBV7-2; D is perhaps TRBD1 (5 bases). Germline V gene data show CDR1 as SGHTA and CDR2 as FQGNSA. The V and J ends lost 1 base and 4 bases respectively, with 7 bases between them. CDR3 length equals 14 residues. The CDR3 nucleotides read TGTGCCAGCAGCTTAGGAGGGGTTAATGAAAAACTGTTTTTT. This sequence encodes CASSLGGVNEKLFF.

The sample holds a few counts of this clonotype. The chain recombines TRBV7-2 with TRBJ2-1; 9 bases agree with TRBD2. CDR1 is SGHTA, CDR2 FQGNSA, per germline. The J segment lost 14 bases and the V segment lost 3 bases, leaving 8 bases of the junction unmatched. This CDR3 has 13 residues. The CDR3 is CASSFGGRANKFF. CDR3 coding DNA: TGTGCCAGCAGCTTCGGCGGGAGGGCCAACAAGTTCTTC.

CDR3 DNA: TGTGCCAGTATAGTTCGTGGGATGGGCACTGAAGCTTTCTTT. The encoded protein is CASIVRGMGTEAFF. This rearrangement joins TRBV19 to TRBJ1-1, with D unclear. The CDR3 runs 14 residues. V dropped 7 bases and J dropped 4 bases, with 16 bases sitting between them. Germline CDR1 and CDR2: LNHDA and SQIVND (reference sequence).

The chain uses TRBV5-4 and TRBJ1-3; 10 bases are a match to TRBD1. CDR1 is SGHNT, CDR2 YYREEE, per germline (reference sequence). V was clipped by 4 bases and J by 2 bases; unmatched bases: 3. CDR3 length equals 15 residues. The CDR3 DNA reads TGTGCCAGCAGCCGGGGGACAGGGGCTGGAAACACCATATATTTT. This codes for CASSRGTGAGNTIYF.

The sample holds a few counts of this clonotype. The chain has TRBV6-6 and TRBJ2-3; 11 bases are shared with TRBD2. Germline loops: CDR1 MNHNY, CDR2 SVGAGI (reference sequence). V was pared by 5 bases and J by 0 bases, with 13 bases of the junction left unmatched. The CDR3 runs 19 residues. For the CDR3, the DNA is TGTGCCAGCAGTCCACCGACTAGCGGGACCTTTACTAGCACAGATACGCAGTATTTT. Translated: CASSPPTSGTFTSTDTQYF.

V usage is TRBV6-6 and J usage is TRBJ1-2, with D possibly matching TRBD1 (6 bases). This CDR3 is 13 amino acids long. The ends were cut back, 5 bases at V and 6 bases at J, with 13 bases in the middle. CDR1 is MNHNY and CDR2 is SVGAGI in the germline V gene (reference sequence). The CDR3 DNA sequence: TGTGCCAGCAGTGGTCCAGGGGTCCATGGCTACACCTTC. Its protein product is CASSGPGVHGYTF.

This clonotype came up many times. J is TRBJ2-5 and V is TRBV7-2, with a weak D call TRBD2 (5 bases). The germline V and J ends were trimmed by 5 bases and 2 bases, with 12 bases remaining between them. Per germline, CDR1 SGHTA and CDR2 FQGNSA. There are 14 residues in the CDR3. CDR3 sequence reads: CASSPWTLQETQYF. Here the CDR3 DNA reads TGTGCCAGCAGCCCATGGACTTTGCAAGAGACCCAGTACTTC.

The V and J genes are TRBV4-3 and TRBJ2-1, with 7 bases matching TRBD2. Germline loops: CDR1 LGHNA, CDR2 YSLEER. The CDR3 contains 15 residues. J lost 7 bases, V lost 2 bases, and 8 bases had no gene match. The CDR3 reads CASSQPAGRTNEQFF. CDR3 DNA: TGCGCCAGCAGCCAACCAGCGGGACGTACAAATGAGCAGTTCTTC.